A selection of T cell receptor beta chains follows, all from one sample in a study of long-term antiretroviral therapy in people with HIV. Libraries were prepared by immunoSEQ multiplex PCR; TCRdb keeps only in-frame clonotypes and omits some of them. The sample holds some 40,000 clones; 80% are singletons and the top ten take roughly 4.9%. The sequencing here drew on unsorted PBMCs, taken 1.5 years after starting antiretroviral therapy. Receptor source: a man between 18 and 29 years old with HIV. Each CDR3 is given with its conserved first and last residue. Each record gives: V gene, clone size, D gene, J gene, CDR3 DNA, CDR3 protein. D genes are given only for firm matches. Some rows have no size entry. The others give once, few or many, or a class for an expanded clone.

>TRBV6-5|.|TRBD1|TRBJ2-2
TGTGCCAGCAGTCCCGGACAGGGGGCGTTTGGGGAGCTGTTTTTT
CASSPGQGAFGELFF
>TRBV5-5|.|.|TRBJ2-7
TGTGCCAGCAGCTTTCAGGGTAGCCCCTACGAGCAGTACTTC
CASSFQGSPYEQYF
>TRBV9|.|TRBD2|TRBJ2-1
TGTGCCAGCAGCGTAGCTAGCCGGACTAGGGGCAATGAGCAGTTCTTC
CASSVASRTRGNEQFF
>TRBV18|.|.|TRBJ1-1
TGTGCCAGCTCACCAGGGGGGCGCACTGAAGCTTTCTTT
CASSPGGRTEAFF
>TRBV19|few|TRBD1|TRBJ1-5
TGTGCCAGTAGTATAGGTGACAGGGGGAATCAGCCCCAGCATTTT
CASSIGDRGNQPQHF
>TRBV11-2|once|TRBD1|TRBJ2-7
TGTGCCAGCAGCACACGGACAGGGGCCGAGCAGTACTTC
CASSTRTGAEQYF
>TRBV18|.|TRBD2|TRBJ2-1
TGTGCCAGCTCAGGCCTAGCGGGAGTCTATTTCAATGAGCAGTTCTTC
CASSGLAGVYFNEQFF
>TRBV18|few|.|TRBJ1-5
TGTGCCAGCTCACCAGACAGGAATCAGCCCCAGCATTTT
CASSPDRNQPQHF
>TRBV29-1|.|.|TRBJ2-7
TGCAGCGTTGAACAGTCCTCCTACGAGCAGTACTTC
CSVEQSSYEQYF
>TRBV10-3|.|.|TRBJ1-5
TGTGCCATCAGTGAGGGATATAGCAATCAGCCCCAGCATTTT
CAISEGYSNQPQHF
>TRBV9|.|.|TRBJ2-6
TGTGCCAGCAGCGCCCCCCAGCTCTCTGGGGCCAACGTCCTGACTTTC
CASSAPQLSGANVLTF
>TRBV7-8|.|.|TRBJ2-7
TGTGCCAGCAGCTTTGTAGAGGGCGAGCAGTACTTC
CASSFVEGEQYF
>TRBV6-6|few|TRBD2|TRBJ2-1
TGTGCCAGCAGAGAGCGGGAGGCTTACAATGAGCAGTTCTTC
CASREREAYNEQFF
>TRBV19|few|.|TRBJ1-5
TGTGCCAGTAGTATAAGTCCGGATCAGCCCCAGCATTTT
CASSISPDQPQHF
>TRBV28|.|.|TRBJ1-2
TGTGCCAGCAGCACCCAGAAGACTGCTGGCTACACCTTC
CASSTQKTAGYTF
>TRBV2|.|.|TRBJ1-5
TGTGCCAGCAATAAGGGAGATCAGCCCCAGCATTTT
CASNKGDQPQHF
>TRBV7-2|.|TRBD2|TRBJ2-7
TGTGCCAGCAGCTTAGATCAGCGGGAGGGCTCCTACGAGCAGTACTTC
CASSLDQREGSYEQYF
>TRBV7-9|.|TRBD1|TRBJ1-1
TGTGCCAGCAGCTCGCCCGGGACAGCCAACACTGAAGCTTTCTTT
CASSSPGTANTEAFF
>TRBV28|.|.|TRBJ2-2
TGTGCCAGCAGCACAGGGGGGACTAGCCCCGGGTGGGAGCTGTTTTTT
CASSTGGTSPGWELFF
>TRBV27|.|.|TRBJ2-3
TGTGCCAGCAGCGAGGGTGGTAATACGCAGTATTTT
CASSEGGNTQYF
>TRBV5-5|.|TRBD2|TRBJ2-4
TGTGCCAGCAGCTTAGGACTAGCGGAGTGGCCCGGGGTCTCTAAAAACATTCAGTACTTC
CASSLGLAEWPGVSKNIQYF
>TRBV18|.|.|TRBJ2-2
TGTGCCAGCTCACCACGGGACACCGGGGAGCTGTTTTTT
CASSPRDTGELFF
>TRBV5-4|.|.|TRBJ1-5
TGTGCCAGCAGCTTGGGGGGATTGAGCAATCAGCCCCAGCATTTT
CASSLGGLSNQPQHF
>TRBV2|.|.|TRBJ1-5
TGTGCCAGCCTCCGGGACAGCAATCAGCCCCAGCATTTT
CASLRDSNQPQHF
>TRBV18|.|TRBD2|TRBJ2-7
TGTGCCAGCTCACCACCGTTGGGGACTAGCGGATACGAGCAGTACTTC
CASSPPLGTSGYEQYF
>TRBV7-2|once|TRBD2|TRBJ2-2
TGTGCCAGCAGCCCGTCTAGCGGATACACCGGGGAGCTGTTTTTT
CASSPSSGYTGELFF
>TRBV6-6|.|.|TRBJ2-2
TGTGCCAGCAGCTACGATTGGGTAACCGGGGAGCTGTTTTTT
CASSYDWVTGELFF
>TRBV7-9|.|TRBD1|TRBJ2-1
TGTGCCAGCAGCACTCAGGGGGCTTATGAGCAGTTCTTC
CASSTQGAYEQFF
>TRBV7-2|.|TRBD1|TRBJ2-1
TGTGCCAGCAGCTTAGCGACAGGGGCCTACAATGAGCAGTTCTTC
CASSLATGAYNEQFF
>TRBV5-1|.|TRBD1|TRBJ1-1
TGCGCCAGCAGCTTGGTAGGGACAGGGAGAACGAACACTGAAGCTTTCTTT
CASSLVGTGRTNTEAFF
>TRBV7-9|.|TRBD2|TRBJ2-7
TGTGCCAGCAGCTTAGGAAGACTAGCCGGGTCCTACGAGCAGTACTTC
CASSLGRLAGSYEQYF
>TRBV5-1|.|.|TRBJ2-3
TGCGCCAGCAGCAAACAGACCTCTGGCACAGATACGCAGTATTTT
CASSKQTSGTDTQYF
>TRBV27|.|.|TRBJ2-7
TGTGCCAGCAGTTTAGGGGTAGCCTACGAGCAGTACTTC
CASSLGVAYEQYF
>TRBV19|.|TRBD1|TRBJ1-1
TGTGCCAGTAGTAGGGGACAGTTCCTCTGGTCGGAAGCTTTCTTT
CASSRGQFLWSEAFF
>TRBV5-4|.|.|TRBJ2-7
TGTGCCAGCAGCCTGGGCTTCTCTAGCTCCTACGAGCAGTACTTC
CASSLGFSSSYEQYF
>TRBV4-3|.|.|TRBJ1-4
TGCGCCAGCAGCCAAGTATTAGGGGGAAGTGAAAAACTGTTTTTT
CASSQVLGGSEKLFF
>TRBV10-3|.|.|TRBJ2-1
TGTGCCATCAGGGACAGTAGGAACGACAATGAGCAGTTCTTC
CAIRDSRNDNEQFF
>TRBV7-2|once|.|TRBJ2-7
TGTGCCAGCAGCTTAGAGAATAGCTACGAGCAGTACTTC
CASSLENSYEQYF
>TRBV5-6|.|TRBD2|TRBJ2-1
TGTGCCAGCGAACGTGTTGGGAGGGCTACCTACAATGAGCAGTTCTTC
CASERVGRATYNEQFF
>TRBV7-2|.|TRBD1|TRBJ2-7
TGTGCCAGCAGCTTCGACAGGGGATCGCCGTCCTACGAGCAGTACTTC
CASSFDRGSPSYEQYF
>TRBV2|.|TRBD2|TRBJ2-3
TGTGCCAGTGGGGGGGTATTCACAGATACGCAGTATTTT
CASGGVFTDTQYF
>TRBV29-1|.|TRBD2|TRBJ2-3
TGCAGCGTGGGACTAGCGGGCACAGATACGCAGTATTTT
CSVGLAGTDTQYF
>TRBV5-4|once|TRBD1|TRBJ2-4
TGTGCCAGCAGCTTGGCTGGGACAGGGGCTTCGAACATTCAGTACTTC
CASSLAGTGASNIQYF